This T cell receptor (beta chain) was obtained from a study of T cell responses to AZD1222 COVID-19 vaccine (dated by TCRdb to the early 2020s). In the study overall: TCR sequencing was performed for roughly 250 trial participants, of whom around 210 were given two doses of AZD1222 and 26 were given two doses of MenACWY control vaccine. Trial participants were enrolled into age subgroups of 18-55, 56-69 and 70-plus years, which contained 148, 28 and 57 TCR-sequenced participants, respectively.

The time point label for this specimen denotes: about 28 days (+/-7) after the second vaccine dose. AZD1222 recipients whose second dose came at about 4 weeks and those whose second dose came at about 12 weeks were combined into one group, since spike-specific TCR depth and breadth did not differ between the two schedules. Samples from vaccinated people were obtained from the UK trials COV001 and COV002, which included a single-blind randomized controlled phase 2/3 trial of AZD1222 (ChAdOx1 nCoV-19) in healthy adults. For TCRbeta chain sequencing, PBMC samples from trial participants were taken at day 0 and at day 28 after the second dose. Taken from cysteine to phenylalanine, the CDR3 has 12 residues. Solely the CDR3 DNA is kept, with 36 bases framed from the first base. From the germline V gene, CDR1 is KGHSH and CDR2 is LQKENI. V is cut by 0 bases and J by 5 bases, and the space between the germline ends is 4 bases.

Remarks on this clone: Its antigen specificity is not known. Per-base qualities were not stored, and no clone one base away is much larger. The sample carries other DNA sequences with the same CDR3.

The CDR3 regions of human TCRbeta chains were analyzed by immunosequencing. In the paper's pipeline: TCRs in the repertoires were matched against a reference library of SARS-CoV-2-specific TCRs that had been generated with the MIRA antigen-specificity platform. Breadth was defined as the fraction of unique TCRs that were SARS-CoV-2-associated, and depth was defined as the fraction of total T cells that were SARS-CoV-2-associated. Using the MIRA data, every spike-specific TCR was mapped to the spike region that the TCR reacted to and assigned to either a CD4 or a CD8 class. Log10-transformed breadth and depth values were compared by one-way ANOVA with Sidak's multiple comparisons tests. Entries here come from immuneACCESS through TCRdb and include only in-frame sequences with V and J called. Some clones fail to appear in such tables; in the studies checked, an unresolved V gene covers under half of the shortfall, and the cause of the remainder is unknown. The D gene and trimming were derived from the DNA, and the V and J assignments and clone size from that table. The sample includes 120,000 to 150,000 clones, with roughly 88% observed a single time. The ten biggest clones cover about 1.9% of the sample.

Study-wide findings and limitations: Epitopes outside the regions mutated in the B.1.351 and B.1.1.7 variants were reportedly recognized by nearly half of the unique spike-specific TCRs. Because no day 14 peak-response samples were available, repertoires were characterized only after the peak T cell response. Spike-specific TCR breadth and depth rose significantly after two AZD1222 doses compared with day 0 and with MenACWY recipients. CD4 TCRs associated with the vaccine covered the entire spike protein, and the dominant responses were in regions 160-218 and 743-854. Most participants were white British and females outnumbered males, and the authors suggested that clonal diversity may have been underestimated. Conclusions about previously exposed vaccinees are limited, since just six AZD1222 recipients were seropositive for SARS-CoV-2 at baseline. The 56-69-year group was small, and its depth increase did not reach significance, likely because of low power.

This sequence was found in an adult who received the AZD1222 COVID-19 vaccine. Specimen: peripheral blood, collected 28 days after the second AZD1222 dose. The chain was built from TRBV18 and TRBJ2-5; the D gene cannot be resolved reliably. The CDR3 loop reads CASSPPSETQYF. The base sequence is TGTGCCAGCTCACCACCGTCGGAGACCCAGTACTTC.